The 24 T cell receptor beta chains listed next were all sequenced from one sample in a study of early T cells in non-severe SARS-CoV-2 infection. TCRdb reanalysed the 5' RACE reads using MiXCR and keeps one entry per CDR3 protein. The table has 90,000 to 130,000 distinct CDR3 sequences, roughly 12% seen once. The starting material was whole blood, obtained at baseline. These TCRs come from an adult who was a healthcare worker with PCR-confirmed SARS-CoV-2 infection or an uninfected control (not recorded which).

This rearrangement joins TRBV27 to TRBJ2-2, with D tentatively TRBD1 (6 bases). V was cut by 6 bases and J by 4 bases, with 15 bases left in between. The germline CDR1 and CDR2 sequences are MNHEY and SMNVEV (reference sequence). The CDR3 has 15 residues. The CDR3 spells CASRTAGAGTGELFF. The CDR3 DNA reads TGTGCCAGCAGAACAGCAGGGGCGGGCACCGGGGAGCTGTTTTTT.

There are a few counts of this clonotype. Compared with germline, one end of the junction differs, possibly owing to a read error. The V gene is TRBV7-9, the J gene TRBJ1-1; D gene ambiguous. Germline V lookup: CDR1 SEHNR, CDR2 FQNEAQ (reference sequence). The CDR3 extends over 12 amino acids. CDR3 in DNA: TGTGCCAGCTATTCGGGGAACGCTGAAGCTTTCTTT. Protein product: CASYSGNAEAFF.

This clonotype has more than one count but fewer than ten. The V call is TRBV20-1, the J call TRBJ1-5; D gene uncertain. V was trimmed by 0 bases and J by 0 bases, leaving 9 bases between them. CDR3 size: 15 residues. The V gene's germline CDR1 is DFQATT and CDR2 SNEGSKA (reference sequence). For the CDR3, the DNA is TGCAGTGCTAGAGATAGATTCTTTAGCAATCAGCCCCAGCATTTT. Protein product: CSARDRFFSNQPQHF.

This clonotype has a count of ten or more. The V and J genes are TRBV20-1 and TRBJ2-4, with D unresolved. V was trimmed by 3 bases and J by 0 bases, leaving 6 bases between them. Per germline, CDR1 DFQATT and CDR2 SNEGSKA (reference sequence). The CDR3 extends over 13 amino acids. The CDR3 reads CSARAVAKNIQYF. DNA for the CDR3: TGCAGTGCTAGGGCCGTAGCCAAAAACATTCAGTACTTC.

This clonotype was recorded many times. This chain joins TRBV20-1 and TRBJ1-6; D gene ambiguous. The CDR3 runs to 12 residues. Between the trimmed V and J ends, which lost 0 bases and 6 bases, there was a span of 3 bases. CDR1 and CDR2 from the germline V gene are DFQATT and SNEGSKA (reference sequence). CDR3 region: CSARDLNSPLHF. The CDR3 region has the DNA TGCAGTGCTAGAGATCTTAATTCACCCCTCCACTTT.

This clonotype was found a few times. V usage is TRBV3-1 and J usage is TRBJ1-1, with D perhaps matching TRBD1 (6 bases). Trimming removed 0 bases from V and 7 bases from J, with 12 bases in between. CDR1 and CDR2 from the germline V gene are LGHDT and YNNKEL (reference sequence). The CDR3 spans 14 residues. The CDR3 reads CASSQDLDSYEAFF. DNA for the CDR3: TGTGCCAGCAGCCAAGATCTGGACAGCTATGAAGCTTTCTTT.

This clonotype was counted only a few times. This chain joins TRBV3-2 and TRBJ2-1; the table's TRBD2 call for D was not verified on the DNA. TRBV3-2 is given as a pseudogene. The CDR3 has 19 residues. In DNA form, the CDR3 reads TGTGCCAGCAGCCAAGATCGCAGGCTAGCGGGGAGTACCTACAATGAGCAGTTCTTC. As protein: CASSQDRRLAGSTYNEQFF.

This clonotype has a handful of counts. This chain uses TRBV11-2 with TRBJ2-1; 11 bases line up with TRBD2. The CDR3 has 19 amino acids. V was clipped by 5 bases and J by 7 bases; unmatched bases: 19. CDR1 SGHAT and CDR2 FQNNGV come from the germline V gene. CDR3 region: CASSAIAGGPSGRLNEQFF. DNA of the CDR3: TGTGCCAGCAGCGCCATAGCGGGGGGGCCAAGTGGACGTTTGAATGAGCAGTTCTTC.

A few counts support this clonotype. The CDR3 spells CASSTDRLNQPQHF. The CDR3 coding sequence is TGTGCCAGCAGTACGGACAGGCTTAATCAGCCCCAGCATTTT. This chain links TRBV12-3 or TRBV12-4 with TRBJ1-5, with 7 bases matching TRBD1. Unmatched junction bases numbered 5, after V lost 5 bases and J lost 4 bases. The CDR3 loop spans 14 amino acids.

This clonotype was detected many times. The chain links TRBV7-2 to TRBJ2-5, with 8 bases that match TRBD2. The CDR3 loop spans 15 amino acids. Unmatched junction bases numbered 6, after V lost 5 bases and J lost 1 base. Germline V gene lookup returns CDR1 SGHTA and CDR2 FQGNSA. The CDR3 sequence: CASSLGLAGQETQYF. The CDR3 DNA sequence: TGTGCCAGCAGCCTGGGGCTAGCGGGCCAAGAGACCCAGTACTTC.

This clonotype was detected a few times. The CDR3 sequence is CSTGGVYGYTF. CDR3 bases: TGCAGCACAGGGGGCGTCTATGGCTACACCTTC. The chain recombines TRBV29-1 with TRBJ1-2, with 9 bases lining up with TRBD1. V lost 8 bases and J lost 4; bases outside the gene matches: 2. Germline loops: CDR1 SQVTM, CDR2 ANQGSEA. The length of the CDR3 is 11 residues.

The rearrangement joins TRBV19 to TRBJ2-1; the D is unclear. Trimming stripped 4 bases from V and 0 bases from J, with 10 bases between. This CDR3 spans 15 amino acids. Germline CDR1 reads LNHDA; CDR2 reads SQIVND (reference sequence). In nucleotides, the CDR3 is TGTGCCAGTAGTAAGGCCCTGAGCTCCTACAATGAGCAGTTCTTC. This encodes CASSKALSSYNEQFF.

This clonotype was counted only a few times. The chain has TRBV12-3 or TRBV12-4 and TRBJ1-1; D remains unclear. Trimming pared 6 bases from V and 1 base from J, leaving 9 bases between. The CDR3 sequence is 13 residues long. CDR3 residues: CASSREGNTEAFF. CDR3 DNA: TGTGCCAGCAGCCGGGAAGGGAACACTGAAGCTTTCTTT.

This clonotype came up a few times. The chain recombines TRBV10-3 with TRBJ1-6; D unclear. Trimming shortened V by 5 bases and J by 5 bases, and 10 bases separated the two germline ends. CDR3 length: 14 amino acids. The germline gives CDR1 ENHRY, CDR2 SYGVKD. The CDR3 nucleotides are TGTGCCATCAGTTTGGACGGGAATAATTCACCCCTCCACTTT. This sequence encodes CAISLDGNNSPLHF.

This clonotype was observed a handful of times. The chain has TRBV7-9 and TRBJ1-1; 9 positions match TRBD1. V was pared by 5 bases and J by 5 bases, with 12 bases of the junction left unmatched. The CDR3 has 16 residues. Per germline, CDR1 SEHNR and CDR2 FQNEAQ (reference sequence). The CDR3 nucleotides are TGTGCCAGCAGCCCTCTCCTGACAGGGGGTTGGACTGAAGCTTTCTTT. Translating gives CASSPLLTGGWTEAFF.

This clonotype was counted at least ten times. For the CDR3, the DNA is TGTGCCAGCAGCCCCCGGACAGGAAATAGCAATCAGCCCCAGCATTTT. Its translation is CASSPRTGNSNQPQHF. V and J are TRBV5-6 and TRBJ1-5, with TRBD1 identical over 7 bases. The CDR3 runs to 16 residues. Looked up from germline, CDR1 is SGHDT and CDR2 is YYEEEE. Trimming cost V 4 bases and J 0 bases; bases outside gene matches: 7. The whole variable domain, remainder taken from reference TRBV5-6 and TRBJ1-5, is DAGVTQSPTHLIKTRGQQVTLRCSPKSGHDTVSWYQQALGQGPQFIFQYYEEEERQRGNFPDRFSGHQFPNYSSELNVNALLLGDSALYLCASSPRTGNSNQPQHFGDGTRLSIL.

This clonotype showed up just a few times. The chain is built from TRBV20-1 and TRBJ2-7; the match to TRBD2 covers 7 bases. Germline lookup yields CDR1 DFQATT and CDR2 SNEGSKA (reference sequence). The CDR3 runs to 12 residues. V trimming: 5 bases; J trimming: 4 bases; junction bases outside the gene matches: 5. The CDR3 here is CSAAPGGYEQYF. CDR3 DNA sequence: TGCAGTGCTGCCCCGGGGGGATACGAGCAGTACTTC.

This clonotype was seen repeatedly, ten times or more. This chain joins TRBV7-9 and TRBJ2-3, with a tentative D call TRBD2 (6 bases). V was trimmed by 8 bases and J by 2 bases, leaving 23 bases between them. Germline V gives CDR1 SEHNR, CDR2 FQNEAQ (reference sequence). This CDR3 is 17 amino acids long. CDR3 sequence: CASLAAGTSLPTDTQYF. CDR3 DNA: TGTGCCAGCCTAGCAGCGGGTACCTCGCTGCCCACAGATACGCAGTATTTT.

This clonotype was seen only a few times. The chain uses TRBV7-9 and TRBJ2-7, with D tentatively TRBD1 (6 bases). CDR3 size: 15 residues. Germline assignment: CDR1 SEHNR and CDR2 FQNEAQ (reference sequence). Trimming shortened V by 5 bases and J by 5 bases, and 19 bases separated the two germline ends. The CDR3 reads CASSPVAGDFHEQYF. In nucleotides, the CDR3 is TGTGCCAGCAGCCCCGTAGCAGGGGATTTCCACGAGCAGTACTTC. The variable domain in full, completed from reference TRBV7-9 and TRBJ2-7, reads DTGVSQNPRHKITKRGQNVTFRCDPISEHNRLYWYRQTLGQGPEFLTYFQNEAQLEKSRLLSDRFSAERPKGSFSTLEIQRTEQGDSAMYLCASSPVAGDFHEQYFGPGTRLTVT.

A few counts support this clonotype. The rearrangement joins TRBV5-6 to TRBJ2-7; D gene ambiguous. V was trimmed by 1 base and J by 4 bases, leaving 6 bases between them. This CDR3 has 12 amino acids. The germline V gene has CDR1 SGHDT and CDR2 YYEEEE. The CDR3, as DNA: TGTGCCAGCAGCTTGCAACGATACGAGCAGTACTTC. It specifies CASSLQRYEQYF.

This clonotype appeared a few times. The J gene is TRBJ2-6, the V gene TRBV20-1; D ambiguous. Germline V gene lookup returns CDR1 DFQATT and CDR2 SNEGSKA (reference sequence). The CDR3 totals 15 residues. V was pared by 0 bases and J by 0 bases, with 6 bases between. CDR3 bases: TGCAGTGCTAGAGATTGGGTCTCTGGGGCCAACGTCCTGACTTTC. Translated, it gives CSARDWVSGANVLTF.

CDR3 region: CASSSDSTTNEKLFF. In DNA, the CDR3 is TGTGCCAGCAGTTCCGACTCTACAACTAATGAAAAACTGTTTTTT. The chain combines TRBV28 with TRBJ1-4; no firm D call. Trimming removed 4 bases from V and 0 bases from J, with 9 bases in between. The germline V gene encodes CDR1 MDHEN and CDR2 SYDVKM. There are 15 residues in the CDR3.

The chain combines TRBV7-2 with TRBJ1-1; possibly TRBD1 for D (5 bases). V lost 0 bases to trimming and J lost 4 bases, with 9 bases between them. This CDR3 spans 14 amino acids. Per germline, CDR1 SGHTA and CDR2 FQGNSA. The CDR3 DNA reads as TGTGCCAGCAGCTTAGCGCGCCAGGGCACTGAAGCTTTCTTT. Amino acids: CASSLARQGTEAFF.

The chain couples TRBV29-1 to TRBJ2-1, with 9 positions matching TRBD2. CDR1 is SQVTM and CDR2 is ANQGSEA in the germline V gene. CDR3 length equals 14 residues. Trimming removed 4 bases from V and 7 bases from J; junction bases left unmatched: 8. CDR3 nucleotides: TGCAGCGTTGTTGCGCGGGGGGGCCAGAATGAGCAGTTCTTC. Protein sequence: CSVVARGGQNEQFF.